The source of this TCR beta chain is a study of cytomegalovirus exposure and HLA in healthy donors. Study-level results: Several of the most significant clusters appeared, in a later analysis, to be linked to common viral pathogens. An analysis was carried out at a later point. It showed that HLA-associated TCR beta chains were more clonally expanded than equally common non-associated chains.

The PCR used 60 Vbeta and 13 Jbeta primers. Method: immunoSEQ multiplex PCR; TCRdb's copy keeps in-frame clones and lacks some. The repertoire holds about 190,000 clones, with roughly 77% as singletons. This clone was detected only a few times. Its specificity is unknown. CDR1 is MNHEY, CDR2 SVGAGI, per germline. The length of the CDR3 is 16 residues. The V and J ends lost 2 bases and 2 bases respectively, with 13 bases between them. The chain couples TRBV6-5 to TRBJ1-3; D might be TRBD1 (6 bases). This clonotype was sampled from a man aged 30 to 45 in good health and CMV-seropositive. Sequencing was performed on PBMCs. The CDR3 sequence: CASSYGTPGAGNTIYF. CDR3 in DNA: TGTGCCAGCAGTTACGGGACCCCAGGGGCTGGAAACACCATATATTTT.